This TCR beta chain came from a study of T cells in Graves' hyperthyroidism and ophthalmopathy. Study-wide results and caveats: Blood also showed most of the thyroid clonotypes that were expanded above 0.001.

This clonotype was seen many times. The antigen is unknown. The CDR3 extends over 15 amino acids. V dropped 3 bases and J dropped 3; count of bases not matched to a gene: 8. The germline CDR1 and CDR2 sequences are DFQATT and SNEGSKA (reference sequence). Amplified TCR beta CDR3 regions came from RNA transcripts. The primer set for the first-round RT-PCR of the TCR CDR3 was HTBI. TCRdb re-called the multiplex PCR reads through MiXCR, storing one row per CDR3 protein. The sample holds nearly 750,000 distinct CDR3 sequences, under 45% seen once. The sequence derives from a woman between 40 and 55 years old with Graves' hyperthyroidism. The chain uses TRBV20-1 and TRBJ1-5, with 7 bases fitting TRBD1. Source material: blood. The CDR3 sequence: CSASSSGTDNQPQHF. In nucleotides, the CDR3 is TGCAGTGCTAGTTCCTCCGGGACAGACAATCAGCCCCAGCATTTT.